One and the same sample provided the 25 T cell receptor beta chains below, sequenced in a study of cytomegalovirus exposure and HLA in healthy donors. Sequencing was performed with immunoSEQ multiplex PCR; in TCRdb, only in-frame clones are kept and a portion is missing. Of tens of thousands of clones detected, 80% to 90% appear once; the ten largest clones hold 3.8%. Specimen: PBMCs. The source is a young woman in good health and CMV-seropositive.

The chain carries TRBV9 and TRBJ2-1; D is unresolved. Germline V lookup: CDR1 SGDLS, CDR2 YYNGEE. The CDR3 covers 11 residues. The ends were cut back, 3 bases at V and 5 bases at J, with 3 bases in the middle. CDR3 sequence reads: CASSGDNEQFF. CDR3 coding DNA: TGTGCCAGCAGCGGCGACAATGAGCAGTTCTTC.

V usage is TRBV29-1 and J usage is TRBJ2-7, with 10 nucleotides matching TRBD2. The CDR3 length is 13 residues. CDR1 is SQVTM, CDR2 ANQGSEA, per germline. J lost 3 bases, V lost 4 bases, and 3 bases had no gene match. CDR3 region: CSVVASGSYEQYF. Written as DNA, the CDR3 is TGCAGCGTTGTTGCTAGCGGGAGCTACGAGCAGTACTTC.

The rearrangement uses TRBV5-4 and TRBJ2-3, with a weak D call TRBD2 (6 bases). Germline V gives CDR1 SGHNT, CDR2 YYREEE (reference sequence). CDR3 length: 19 amino acids. The ends were cut back, 0 bases at V and 4 bases at J, with 24 bases in the middle. CDR3 loop: CASSLGSGVPLFPPDTQYF. The CDR3 nucleotides are TGTGCCAGCAGCTTGGGTTCGGGAGTCCCCCTATTTCCCCCAGATACGCAGTATTTT.

This chain connects TRBV20-1 to TRBJ2-7, with D tentatively TRBD2 (5 bases). The CDR3 loop spans 11 amino acids. The germline CDR1 and CDR2 sequences are DFQATT and SNEGSKA (reference sequence). V dropped 5 bases and J dropped 7 bases, with 12 bases sitting between them. The chain's CDR3 is CSAPGSVEQYF. The CDR3 DNA sequence: TGCAGTGCTCCGGGGAGTGTAGAGCAGTACTTC.

The chain couples TRBV5-5 to TRBJ1-6, with D possibly TRBD1 on 6 matching bases. The CDR3 consists of 14 residues. Germline V lookup: CDR1 SGHKS, CDR2 YYEKEE (reference sequence). V was trimmed by 0 bases and J by 9 bases, leaving 10 bases between them. The CDR3 DNA sequence: TGTGCCAGCAGCTTGGTCCGAGGGGGTTCACCCCTCCACTTT. The encoded protein is CASSLVRGGSPLHF. Full variable domain (missing parts from reference TRBV5-5 and TRBJ1-6): DAGVTQSPTHLIKTRGQQVTLRCSPISGHKSVSWYQQVLGQGPQFIFQYYEKEERGRGNFPDRFSARQFPNYSSELNVNALLLGDSALYLCASSLVRGGSPLHFGNGTRLTVT.

This chain joins TRBV28 and TRBJ1-4; 9 positions agree with TRBD1. CDR3 length equals 14 residues. Germline values: CDR1 MDHEN, CDR2 SYDVKM. V dropped 4 bases and J dropped 8; count of bases not matched to a gene: 5. CDR3 amino acids: CASSSDRGYEKLFF. CDR3 DNA sequence: TGTGCCAGCAGTTCGGACAGGGGATACGAAAAACTGTTTTTT.

The J gene is TRBJ1-5, the V gene TRBV9; 7 bases match TRBD1. Germline CDR1 SGDLS, CDR2 YYNGEE. After removal of 3 bases from V and 0 bases from J, the junction contained 18 bases not matched to a gene. The CDR3 is 20 residues long. CDR3: CASSETEPLGQVYSNQPQHF. In DNA, the CDR3 is TGTGCCAGCAGCGAGACTGAACCCCTCGGACAGGTATATAGCAATCAGCCCCAGCATTTT.

V gene TRBV25-1 combines with J gene TRBJ2-7, with TRBD1 identical over 8 bases. The CDR3 covers 14 residues. CDR1 and CDR2 (germline): MGHDK, SYGVNS. Unmatched junction bases numbered 2, after V lost 2 bases and J lost 2 bases. DNA for the CDR3: TGTGCCAGCAGTGAAAAACAGGGGGCCTACGAGCAGTACTTC. Amino acids: CASSEKQGAYEQYF.

This clone occurred once. The chain couples TRBV2 to TRBJ2-7; D gene unclear. This CDR3 contains 11 residues. Germline CDR1 reads SNHLY; CDR2 reads FYNNEI. The V gene lost 4 bases and the J gene lost 4 bases, with 5 bases spanning the gap. The DNA of the CDR3 is TGTGCCAGCAGTGCACAGTACGAGCAGTACTTC. Protein: CASSAQYEQYF. The full variable domain, in which reference TRBV2 and TRBJ2-7 provide the parts outside the CDR3, is EPEVTQTPSHQVTQMGQEVILRCVPISNHLYFYWYRQILGQKVEFLVSFYNNEISEKSEIFDDQFSVERPDGSNFTLKIRSTKLEDSAMYFCASSAQYEQYFGPGTRLTVT.

The V and J genes are TRBV4-1 and TRBJ2-1; D call uncertain. V was shortened by 1 base and J by 10 bases, with 17 bases between the two germline ends. Germline V gene data show CDR1 as MGHRA and CDR2 as YSYEKL. This CDR3 is 15 amino acids long. The CDR3 spells CASSQGLRLGREQFF. The CDR3 DNA reads as TGCGCCAGCAGCCAAGGTCTCAGGCTGGGCAGGGAGCAGTTCTTC.

This chain links TRBV7-2 with TRBJ2-5; D is perhaps TRBD2 (6 bases). Trimming cost V 5 bases and J 5 bases, with 18 bases left between them. Germline V lookup: CDR1 SGHTA, CDR2 FQGNSA. The CDR3 is made up of 15 amino acids. CDR3 DNA sequence: TGTGCCAGCAGCAACAGCGGGCTAGTATACGAGACCCAGTACTTC. It codes for CASSNSGLVYETQYF.

The V call is TRBV28, the J call TRBJ2-1; possibly TRBD1 for D (8 bases). This CDR3 region has 14 residues. CDR1 and CDR2 (germline): MDHEN, SYDVKM. V lost 5 bases, J lost 4 bases, and 12 bases lay in between. For the CDR3, the DNA is TGTGCCAGCAGTATACAGGGGGGGTACAATGAGCAGTTCTTC. Its protein product is CASSIQGGYNEQFF.

The rearrangement joins TRBV20-1 to TRBJ1-1; no firm D call. V shed 5 bases and J shed 0 bases, with 4 bases lying between them. The length of the CDR3 is 11 residues. Germline V gene sequence: CDR1 DFQATT, CDR2 SNEGSKA (reference sequence). DNA for the CDR3: TGCAGTGCTCCTATGAACACTGAAGCTTTCTTT. Translated, it gives CSAPMNTEAFF.

This chain links TRBV7-9 with TRBJ1-4; D perhaps matches TRBD1 (5 bases). The CDR3 runs to 16 residues. V was cut by 1 base and J by 5 bases, with 14 bases left in between. Germline CDR1 SEHNR, CDR2 FQNEAQ (reference sequence). The CDR3 DNA follows: TGTGCCAGCAGCTTAGGGGGTCTTGGGGCAAATGAAAAACTGTTTTTT. It codes for CASSLGGLGANEKLFF.

The chain couples TRBV23-1 to TRBJ2-7, with D perhaps matching TRBD1 (6 bases). TRBV23-1 is classed as an ORF, of uncertain function. The CDR3 covers 18 residues. V lost 6 bases and J 1 base, leaving 25 bases between the germline ends. The CDR3 coding sequence is TGCGCCAGCAGCCGCGCGAGATACAACGGGACACCTTCCTACGAGCAGTACTTC. As protein: CASSRARYNGTPSYEQYF.

The rearrangement joins TRBV9 to TRBJ2-1; TRBD1 agrees at 7 bases. The CDR3 is made up of 14 amino acids. Germline CDR1 and CDR2: SGDLS and YYNGEE. V was pared by 7 bases and J by 6 bases, with 10 bases of the junction left unmatched. The CDR3 DNA sequence: TGTGCCAGCCAACCCCTGACAGGGCTCAATGAGCAGTTCTTC. Its protein product is CASQPLTGLNEQFF.

The chain is built from TRBV5-6 and TRBJ2-5; 14 bases are shared with TRBD2. Germline-derived CDR1 and CDR2 are SGHDT and YYEEEE. Germline trimming cut 5 bases from V and 5 bases from J; bases unmatched to any gene: 5. The CDR3 is 15 amino acids. CDR3 sequence: CASRGTSGSGETQYF. CDR3 DNA: TGTGCCAGCAGGGGGACTAGCGGGAGCGGTGAGACCCAGTACTTC.

This chain links TRBV5-6 with TRBJ2-7; 7 bases fit TRBD2. CDR3 size: 14 residues. Germline-derived CDR1 and CDR2 are SGHDT and YYEEEE. The junction had 8 bases not matched to a gene; V was cut back by 2 bases and J by 6 bases. The CDR3: CASSFNWGGVEQYF. The DNA for the CDR3 is TGTGCCAGCAGCTTTAATTGGGGGGGAGTCGAGCAGTACTTC.

This chain connects TRBV4-2 to TRBJ2-5; 9 bases map to TRBD2. This CDR3 region has 16 residues. V shed 0 bases and J 4 bases; nucleotides not matched to a gene: 6. CDR1 and CDR2 from the germline V gene are LGHNA and YNFKEQ. The CDR3 loop reads CASSQESREGVETQYF. CDR3 DNA: TGTGCCAGCAGCCAAGAGTCGCGGGAGGGGGTAGAGACCCAGTACTTC.

This sequence joins TRBV30 and TRBJ1-5, with 9 positions matching TRBD1. Germline-derived CDR1 and CDR2 are GTSNPN and SVGIG (reference sequence). J lost 9 bases, V lost 2 bases, and 17 bases had no gene match. The CDR3 has 17 amino acids. DNA of the CDR3: TGTGCCTGGAGTCCCCCTGGACAGGGGACCTGGGGGCTGCCCCAGCATTTT. Encoded protein: CAWSPPGQGTWGLPQHF.

The J gene is TRBJ2-7, the V gene TRBV6-1, with D possibly TRBD2 on 5 matching bases. From germline, CDR1 is MNHNS and CDR2 SASEGT. The CDR3 length is 14 residues. With 1 base removed from V and 2 bases from J, the gap between germline ends came to 9 bases. Here the CDR3 reads CASSEVEGTYEQYF. The CDR3 region has the DNA TGTGCCAGCAGTGAAGTAGAGGGAACCTACGAGCAGTACTTC.

The rearrangement links TRBV29-1 to TRBJ1-2, with 7 bases matching TRBD1. CDR3 length: 14 residues. The germline CDR1 and CDR2 sequences are SQVTM and ANQGSEA. V lost 7 bases and J lost 5; bases outside the gene matches: 13. The CDR3 sequence is CSGLTGDSVYGYTF. The CDR3 coding sequence is TGCAGCGGCCTCACGGGGGACAGCGTATATGGCTACACCTTC.

V usage is TRBV2 and J usage is TRBJ1-2, with TRBD1 matching 10 bases. With 8 bases clipped from V and 5 bases from J, the junction kept 5 bases outside the gene matches. Germline V gene data show CDR1 as SNHLY and CDR2 as FYNNEI. This CDR3 region has 13 residues. CDR3 loop: CASQDRGGYGYTF. The CDR3 DNA sequence: TGTGCCAGCCAGGACAGGGGGGGATATGGCTACACCTTC. The full variable domain, with the rest looked up from reference TRBV2 and TRBJ1-2, is EPEVTQTPSHQVTQMGQEVILRCVPISNHLYFYWYRQILGQKVEFLVSFYNNEISEKSEIFDDQFSVERPDGSNFTLKIRSTKLEDSAMYFCASQDRGGYGYTFGSGTRLTVV.

In its sample, this clone was seen a few times. This rearrangement joins TRBV19 to TRBJ1-5, with D maybe TRBD1 (6 bases). This CDR3 contains 13 residues. The germline CDR1 and CDR2 sequences are LNHDA and SQIVND (reference sequence). The CDR3 is CASSQGRRQPQHF. CDR3 bases: TGTGCTTCGTCTCAGGGGCGACGCCAGCCCCAGCATTTT.

This sequence joins TRBV5-4 and TRBJ2-6, with D maybe TRBD2 (6 bases). The CDR3 sequence is 17 residues long. V was cut by 2 bases and J by 1 base, with 13 bases left in between. CDR1 is SGHNT, CDR2 YYREEE, per germline (reference sequence). CDR3: CASSLVGGRSGANVLTF. Written as DNA, the CDR3 is TGTGCCAGCAGCTTAGTAGGAGGGAGGTCTGGGGCCAACGTCCTGACTTTC.